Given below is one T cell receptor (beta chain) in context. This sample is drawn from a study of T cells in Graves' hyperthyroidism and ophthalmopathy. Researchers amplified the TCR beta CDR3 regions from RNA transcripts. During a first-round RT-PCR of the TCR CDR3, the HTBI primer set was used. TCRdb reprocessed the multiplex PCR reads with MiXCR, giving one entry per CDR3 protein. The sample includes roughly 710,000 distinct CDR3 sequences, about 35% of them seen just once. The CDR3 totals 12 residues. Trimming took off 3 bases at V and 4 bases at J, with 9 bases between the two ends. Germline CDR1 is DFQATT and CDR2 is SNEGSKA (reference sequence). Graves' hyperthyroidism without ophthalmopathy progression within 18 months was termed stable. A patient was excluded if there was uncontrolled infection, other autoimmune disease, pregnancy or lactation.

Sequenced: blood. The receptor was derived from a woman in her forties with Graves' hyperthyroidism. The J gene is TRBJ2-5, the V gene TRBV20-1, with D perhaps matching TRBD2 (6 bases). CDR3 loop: CSASRAGETQYF. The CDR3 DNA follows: TGCAGTGCTAGTAGAGCGGGAGAGACCCAGTACTTC.